The 5 T cell receptor beta chains listed next were all sequenced from one sample in a study of T cells after yellow fever vaccination. TCRdb passed the 5' RACE reads through MiXCR, listing each CDR3 protein once. Among about 85,000 distinct CDR3 sequences listed, about 14% were seen once. The sample was CD8+ T cells not binding an NS4B(214-222) dextramer, sorted from PBMCs, taken less than 25 days after the first yellow fever vaccination. The receptors were sampled from a man between 18 and 35 years old who received the YFV17D yellow fever vaccine.

On this clonotype itself: One base away lies a much larger clone, so this may be a sequencing read error. The chain has TRBV6-4 and TRBJ2-2; D call uncertain. V lost 2 bases and J lost 3, with 4 bases in between. The CDR3 has 13 amino acids. CDR1 and CDR2 from the germline V gene are MRHNA and SNTAGT. The CDR3 DNA is TGTGCCAGCAGTGACGGGGACACCGGGGAGCTGTTTTTT. Protein product: CASSDGDTGELFF.

This clonotype was observed a handful of times. V and J are TRBV5-1 and TRBJ2-3, with D unclear. The length of the CDR3 is 17 residues. Trimming stripped 1 base from V and 3 bases from J, with 18 bases between. Germline-derived CDR1 and CDR2 are SGHRS and YFSETQ. This CDR3 reads CASSLSLVKVLTDTQYF. The CDR3 bases are TGCGCCAGCAGCTTGAGCCTAGTTAAGGTCCTTACAGATACGCAGTATTTT.

V is TRBV7-6 and J is TRBJ2-7, with TRBD1 matching over 9 bases. Per germline, CDR1 SGHVS and CDR2 FNYEAQ. The CDR3 totals 14 residues. V trimming: 5 bases; J trimming: 3 bases; junction bases outside the gene matches: 5. The CDR3: CASSDRDRVYEQYV. The CDR3 DNA sequence: TGTGCCAGCAGCGACCGGGACAGGGTCTACGAGCAGTACGTC.

This clonotype showed up just a few times. This chain links TRBV7-3 with TRBJ2-5; possibly TRBD1 for D (6 bases). CDR1 SGHTA and CDR2 FQGTGA come from the germline V gene. The V and J ends lost 1 base and 5 bases respectively, with 14 bases between them. This CDR3 has 15 amino acids. CDR3 loop: CASSLIGGPSETQYF. The CDR3 DNA reads TGTGCCAGCAGCTTAATTGGGGGCCCCAGTGAGACCCAGTACTTC.

The chain employs TRBV27 and TRBJ1-5; perhaps TRBD1 as D (5 bases). Germline CDR1 is MNHEY and CDR2 is SMNVEV (reference sequence). The CDR3 totals 14 residues. Trimming removed 3 bases from V and 7 bases from J, with 13 bases in between. The CDR3 is CASSLGQGAQPQHF. The CDR3 DNA is TGTGCCAGCAGTTTGGGGCAGGGTGCGCAGCCCCAGCATTTT.